This note documents a single T cell receptor (beta chain) sequence. These data are taken from a study of blood T cell repertoires in COVID-19. Study at large: Sites in the United States, Italy and Spain provided acute and convalescent COVID-19 samples. Nucleic acid was either cDNA or gDNA, and it came from T cells, B-cell-depleted T cells, or PBMCs.

Method: immunoSEQ multiplex PCR; TCRdb's copy keeps in-frame clones and lacks some. The sample records roughly 50,000 clones, 70% to 90% being singletons. This CDR3 is built from 17 residues. Germline CDR1 KGHSH, CDR2 LQKENI. With 4 bases clipped from V and 0 bases from J, the junction kept 6 bases outside the gene matches. The sequenced sample consisted of peripheral blood. The TCR was taken from a man aged 70-80 years with acute or convalescent COVID-19. The V call is TRBV18, the J call TRBJ2-6; TRBD1 matches at 7 bases. The CDR3 is CASSRDSVRSGANVLTF. The DNA for the CDR3 is TGTGCCAGCTCACGGGACAGTGTCCGCTCTGGGGCCAACGTCCTGACTTTC.